These 24 T cell receptor beta chains were sequenced from one sample in a study of blood T cell repertoires in COVID-19. The protocol was immunoSEQ multiplex PCR, while the TCRdb copy is restricted to in-frame clones and leaves out a portion. Of roughly 80,000 clones in the sample, roughly 90% were seen once. The sequenced sample consisted of peripheral blood. The receptors were sampled from an elderly woman with active or convalescent COVID-19.

J is TRBJ1-1 and V is TRBV5-1; no clear D gene. V lost 1 base, J lost 6 bases, and 16 bases lay in between. The CDR3 spans 15 residues. CDR1 and CDR2 from the germline V gene are SGHRS and YFSETQ. In nucleotides, the CDR3 is TGCGCCAGCAGCTTGACTGATTTTGGTATGGCTGAAGCTTTCTTT. Its translation: CASSLTDFGMAEAFF.

The chain carries TRBV28 and TRBJ1-4; the D is unclear. Germline values: CDR1 MDHEN, CDR2 SYDVKM. Trimming took off 6 bases at V and 0 bases at J, with 8 bases between the two ends. The CDR3 is 14 residues long. CDR3 coding DNA: TGTGCCAGCAGCCCCCCCGCAACTAATGAAAAACTGTTTTTT. Its protein product is CASSPPATNEKLFF.

The rearrangement links TRBV2 to TRBJ2-7; D call uncertain. The CDR3 loop spans 13 amino acids. Germline CDR1 reads SNHLY; CDR2 reads FYNNEI. Trimming pared 3 bases from V and 0 bases from J, leaving 6 bases between. The CDR3 loop reads CASSDPGSYEQYF. CDR3 nucleotides: TGTGCCAGCAGTGACCCAGGCTCCTACGAGCAGTACTTC. The full variable domain, in which reference TRBV2 and TRBJ2-7 provide the parts outside the CDR3, is EPEVTQTPSHQVTQMGQEVILRCVPISNHLYFYWYRQILGQKVEFLVSFYNNEISEKSEIFDDQFSVERPDGSNFTLKIRSTKLEDSAMYFCASSDPGSYEQYFGPGTRLTVT.

The J gene is TRBJ1-4, the V gene TRBV28, with 10 nucleotides matching TRBD1. CDR3 size: 18 residues. Germline V gives CDR1 MDHEN, CDR2 SYDVKM. V was pared by 3 bases and J by 2 bases, with 9 bases of the junction left unmatched. The chain's CDR3 is CASSLGQGMVGTNEKLFF. The CDR3 DNA follows: TGTGCCAGCAGTTTGGGACAGGGGATGGTTGGGACTAATGAAAAACTGTTTTTT.

The chain couples TRBV14 to TRBJ2-7, with TRBD2 matching 9 bases. The germline V gene encodes CDR1 SGHDN and CDR2 FVKESK. The J segment lost 6 bases and the V segment lost 0 bases, leaving 9 bases of the junction unmatched. The CDR3 is 16 amino acids. Here the CDR3 reads CASSQDPGLATGEQYF. In DNA form, the CDR3 reads TGTGCCAGCAGCCAAGATCCGGGACTAGCAACCGGCGAGCAGTACTTC.

V and J are TRBV19 and TRBJ1-2; TRBD1 matches at 8 bases. The CDR3 runs 14 residues. CDR1 and CDR2 from the germline V gene are LNHDA and SQIVND (reference sequence). V lost 6 bases and J lost 4; bases outside the gene matches: 7. This CDR3 reads CASRDRTGPYGYTF. The CDR3 DNA follows: TGTGCCAGTAGGGACCGGACAGGGCCCTATGGCTACACCTTC.

J is TRBJ2-3 and V is TRBV10-3, with D perhaps matching TRBD1 (5 bases). The CDR3 is made up of 14 amino acids. V lost 4 bases, J lost 1 base, and 9 bases lay in between. Germline lookup yields CDR1 ENHRY and CDR2 SYGVKD. CDR3 loop: CAISGGAGTDTQYF. The CDR3, as DNA: TGTGCCATCAGTGGGGGCGCGGGCACAGATACGCAGTATTTT.

In this sample, this clone turned up once. The rearrangement joins TRBV29-1 to TRBJ1-5; no definite D call. CDR1 is SQVTM and CDR2 is ANQGSEA in the germline V gene. The CDR3 has 13 residues. Trimming removed 4 bases at V and 5 bases at J, with 12 bases between. As DNA, the CDR3 is TGCAGCGTTGGCACCCAAACGGATCAGCCCCAGCATTTT. Translating it yields CSVGTQTDQPQHF.

This clone was picked up one time. J is TRBJ2-7 and V is TRBV29-1; TRBD1 aligns across 7 bases. The CDR3 length is 13 residues. The V gene's germline CDR1 is SQVTM and CDR2 ANQGSEA. J was trimmed by 2 bases and V by 6 bases; bases with no gene match: 7. This CDR3 is CSVARQGAYEQYF. DNA for the CDR3: TGCAGCGTGGCAAGGCAGGGGGCCTACGAGCAGTACTTC.

The chain carries TRBV5-1 and TRBJ2-6; the D gene is possibly TRBD1 (5 bases). V gave up 0 bases and J gave up 6 bases, with 13 bases separating them. Germline CDR1 is SGHRS and CDR2 is YFSETQ. This CDR3 region has 16 residues. In DNA, the CDR3 is TGCGCCAGCAGCTTGGAGGACACAGCTGTGGCCAACGTCCTGACTTTC. This gives the protein CASSLEDTAVANVLTF.

The chain carries TRBV9 and TRBJ2-1; no reliable D call. V gave up 0 bases and J gave up 0 bases, with 10 bases separating them. Germline V gene data show CDR1 as SGDLS and CDR2 as YYNGEE. This CDR3 spans 16 amino acids. The CDR3 region has the DNA TGTGCCAGCAGCGTAGCCTCGTCCAGCTCCTACAATGAGCAGTTCTTC. Translated: CASSVASSSSYNEQFF.

This clone occurred once. J is TRBJ2-3 and V is TRBV27; TRBD2 matches at 9 bases. CDR1 MNHEY and CDR2 SMNVEV come from the germline V gene (reference sequence). The junction had 6 bases not matched to a gene; V was cut back by 6 bases and J by 2 bases. The CDR3 runs 15 residues. This CDR3 reads CASRLAGTYTDTQYF. DNA of the CDR3: TGTGCCAGCAGACTAGCGGGCACTTACACAGATACGCAGTATTTT.

This chain joins TRBV7-9 and TRBJ2-2; D gene ambiguous. The CDR3 runs 11 residues. CDR1 and CDR2 from the germline V gene are SEHNR and FQNEAQ (reference sequence). The ends were cut back, 6 bases at V and 5 bases at J, with 4 bases in the middle. The CDR3 protein is CASRATGELFF. Written as DNA, the CDR3 is TGTGCCAGCAGGGCTACCGGGGAGCTGTTTTTT. Variable domain in full (rest from reference TRBV7-9 and TRBJ2-2): DTGVSQNPRHKITKRGQNVTFRCDPISEHNRLYWYRQTLGQGPEFLTYFQNEAQLEKSRLLSDRFSAERPKGSFSTLEIQRTEQGDSAMYLCASRATGELFFGEGSRLTVL.

The V and J genes are TRBV5-1 and TRBJ1-5, with a weak D call TRBD1 (5 bases). V lost 0 bases to trimming and J lost 7 bases, with 11 bases between them. This CDR3 is 14 amino acids long. Per germline, CDR1 SGHRS and CDR2 YFSETQ. Written as DNA, the CDR3 is TGCGCCAGCAGCTTGGATGGGGGAGGCCAGCCCCAGCATTTT. Amino acid sequence: CASSLDGGGQPQHF.

V gene TRBV2 combines with J gene TRBJ1-6; D might be TRBD1 (6 bases). Germline assignment: CDR1 SNHLY and CDR2 FYNNEI. The CDR3 totals 17 residues. V dropped 5 bases and J dropped 0 bases, with 14 bases sitting between them. The CDR3 protein is CASSRQGSYSYNSPLHF. CDR3 DNA sequence: TGTGCCAGCAGTCGGCAGGGGTCCTACTCCTATAATTCACCCCTCCACTTT.

The chain has TRBV29-1 and TRBJ2-3; the match to TRBD2 covers 8 bases. Unmatched junction bases numbered 14, after V lost 8 bases and J lost 1 base. The V gene's germline CDR1 is SQVTM and CDR2 ANQGSEA. This CDR3 region has 16 residues. Written as DNA, the CDR3 is TGCAGCTACCTCGACCGGGGGGGGACCCGCACAGATACGCAGTATTTT. It specifies CSYLDRGGTRTDTQYF.

This chain links TRBV5-1 with TRBJ1-1, with 12 positions matching TRBD1. This CDR3 contains 16 residues. The germline V gene has CDR1 SGHRS and CDR2 YFSETQ. Losses at the gene ends were 5 bases for V and 5 bases for J; bases not matched to a gene: 10. The CDR3 spells CASRSGQGAFGTEAFF. CDR3 nucleotides: TGCGCCAGCAGATCGGGACAGGGGGCGTTCGGTACTGAAGCTTTCTTT.

The chain couples TRBV27 to TRBJ2-1, with TRBD2 matching over 10 bases. CDR1 and CDR2 (germline): MNHEY, SMNVEV (reference sequence). The CDR3 has 16 amino acids. The V segment lost 7 bases and the J segment 3 bases; nucleotides outside the gene matches: 9. In DNA, the CDR3 is TGTGCCAGCACCCACGTTAGCGGGGGGCTCTACAATGAGCAGTTCTTC. Its translation: CASTHVSGGLYNEQFF.

The DNA for the CDR3 is TGTGCCAGCAGTTCCCCTCTCAGCTCTGGGGCCAACGTCCTGACTTTC. As protein: CASSSPLSSGANVLTF. The chain recombines TRBV27 with TRBJ2-6; D gene ambiguous. The CDR3 consists of 16 residues. The ends were cut back, 4 bases at V and 0 bases at J, with 10 bases in the middle. Germline V CDR1 and CDR2: MNHEY, SMNVEV (reference sequence).

The chain employs TRBV24-1 and TRBJ2-7; 11 bases are a match to TRBD1. Looked up from germline, CDR1 is KGHDR and CDR2 is SFDVKD. The trim removed 2 bases at V and 3 bases at J, leaving 2 bases unmatched. The CDR3 is made up of 15 amino acids. The DNA for the CDR3 is TGTGCCACCAGTGATTCCGGGACAGGGGGCTACGAGCAGTACTTC. It yields the protein CATSDSGTGGYEQYF.

This clone was picked up one time. J is TRBJ1-2 and V is TRBV6-6, with 10 bases lining up with TRBD1. The V and J ends lost 0 bases and 7 bases, in that order; junction bases with no gene match: 8. Germline CDR1 and CDR2: MNHNY and SVGAGI (reference sequence). The CDR3 is made up of 16 amino acids. The CDR3 here is CASSYSETGGIGGYTF. Written as DNA, the CDR3 is TGTGCCAGCAGTTACTCAGAGACAGGGGGCATCGGTGGCTACACCTTC.

The chain recombines TRBV18 with TRBJ2-7, with TRBD1 matching 8 bases. Germline V gives CDR1 KGHSH, CDR2 LQKENI. This CDR3 spans 16 amino acids. V lost 2 bases to trimming and J lost 1 base; unmatched junction nucleotides: 7. CDR3 amino acids: CASSPYTGGSSYEQYF. CDR3 sequence (DNA): TGTGCCAGCTCACCATATACAGGGGGAAGTTCCTACGAGCAGTACTTC.

The chain couples TRBV7-3 to TRBJ1-1; D unresolved. V was cut by 5 bases and J by 1 base, with 8 bases left in between. This CDR3 spans 13 amino acids. The germline gives CDR1 SGHTA, CDR2 FQGTGA. The CDR3 DNA is TGTGCCAGCAGCCCGCGAGAGAACACTGAAGCTTTCTTT. Translated: CASSPRENTEAFF.

This sequence joins TRBV28 and TRBJ1-1; D possibly corresponds to TRBD1 (6 bases). The V gene lost 2 bases and the J gene lost 5 bases, with 6 bases spanning the gap. The CDR3 totals 12 residues. CDR1 and CDR2 from the germline V gene are MDHEN and SYDVKM. The CDR3 nucleotides read TGTGCCAGCAGTTTAACAGGGACTGAAGCTTTCTTT. It translates to CASSLTGTEAFF.